Listed below are T cell receptor beta chains from one sample, sequenced in a study of identical twins' blood T cells. MiXCR, applied by TCRdb to the 5' RACE reads, yields one record per CDR3 protein. The sample comprises 300,000 to 450,000 distinct CDR3 sequences, about 28% of which are singletons, and about 6.1% rests with the top ten. The source material was PBMCs. These receptor sequences come from a woman aged 18-49 years in good health. The CDR3 runs from the conserved cysteine through the conserved F or W.

V gene: TRBV20-1; J gene: TRBJ2-1; CDR3 protein: CSARSKDHLSEQFF
V gene: TRBV12-3/TRBV12-4; J gene: TRBJ2-7; CDR3 protein: CASSLGAGYNF
V gene: TRBV19; J gene: TRBJ2-2; CDR3 protein: CASSKNRVNTGELFF
V gene: TRBV3-1; J gene: TRBJ2-7; CDR3 protein: CASSQTSDILYEQYF
V gene: TRBV7-2; J gene: TRBJ1-1; CDR3 protein: CASSSSGTKAFF
V gene: TRBV27; J gene: TRBJ1-1; CDR3 protein: CASSRPDRAITEAFF
V gene: TRBV20-1; J gene: TRBJ2-1; CDR3 protein: CSARTTSSYNEQFF
V gene: TRBV14; J gene: TRBJ2-2; CDR3 protein: CASSDTHTGELFF
V gene: TRBV9; J gene: TRBJ1-2; CDR3 protein: CASSPLSYTF
V gene: TRBV5-1; J gene: TRBJ2-1; CDR3 protein: CASSQLAGPNLPYNEQFF
V gene: TRBV18; J gene: TRBJ1-3; CDR3 protein: CASSTGLLNSGNTIYF
V gene: TRBV12-3/TRBV12-4; J gene: TRBJ2-1; CDR3 protein: CASLSVLEQFF
V gene: TRBV10-3; J gene: TRBJ2-3; CDR3 protein: CAISSTSGGATDTQYF
V gene: TRBV6-4; J gene: TRBJ2-1; CDR3 protein: CASSEEAYNDQFF
V gene: TRBV4-3; J gene: TRBJ2-2; CDR3 protein: CASSQDGWRLANPGELFF
V gene: TRBV7-2; J gene: TRBJ1-2; CDR3 protein: CASNLNPGQGSGYTF
V gene: TRBV3-1; J gene: TRBJ1-3; CDR3 protein: CASRQHEGTGNTIYF
V gene: TRBV12-3/TRBV12-4; J gene: TRBJ2-3; CDR3 protein: CTSSSWGAGDTQYF
V gene: TRBV6-5; J gene: TRBJ1-1; CDR3 protein: CASSARRNTEAFF
V gene: TRBV6-6; J gene: TRBJ2-1; CDR3 protein: CASSYPGLADEQFF
V gene: TRBV10-2; J gene: TRBJ2-1; CDR3 protein: CASRDRGYNEQFF
V gene: TRBV11-2; J gene: TRBJ1-2; CDR3 protein: CASSPEGYYGYTF
V gene: TRBV6-1; J gene: TRBJ1-4; CDR3 protein: CASTRLVGRINEKLFF
V gene: TRBV20-1; J gene: TRBJ1-1; CDR3 protein: CSAADREDTEAFF
V gene: TRBV6-5; J gene: TRBJ1-3; CDR3 protein: CASSYGSPTIGNTIYF
V gene: TRBV19; J gene: TRBJ1-5; CDR3 protein: CANSQGAKNQPQHF
V gene: TRBV25-1; J gene: TRBJ2-1; CDR3 protein: CASSESLGYNEQFF
V gene: TRBV5-1; J gene: TRBJ2-3; CDR3 protein: CASSSGLAGSTDTQYF
V gene: TRBV7-9; J gene: TRBJ2-2; CDR3 protein: CASSFRRNIDGELFF